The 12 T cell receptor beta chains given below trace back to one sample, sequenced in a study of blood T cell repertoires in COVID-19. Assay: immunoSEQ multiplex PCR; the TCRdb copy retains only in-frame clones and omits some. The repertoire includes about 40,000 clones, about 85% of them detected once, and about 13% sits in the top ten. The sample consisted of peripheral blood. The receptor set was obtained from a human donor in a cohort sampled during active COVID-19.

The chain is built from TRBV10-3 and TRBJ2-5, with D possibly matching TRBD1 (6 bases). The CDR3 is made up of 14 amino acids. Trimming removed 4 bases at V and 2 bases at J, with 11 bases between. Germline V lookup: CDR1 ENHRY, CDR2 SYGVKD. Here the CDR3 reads CAISGTGTQETQYF. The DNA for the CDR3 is TGTGCCATCAGTGGTACAGGGACGCAAGAGACCCAGTACTTC.

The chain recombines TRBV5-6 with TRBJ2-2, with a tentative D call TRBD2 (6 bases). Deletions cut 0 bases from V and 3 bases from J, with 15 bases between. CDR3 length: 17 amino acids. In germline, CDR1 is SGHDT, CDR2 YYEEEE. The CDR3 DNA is TGTGCCAGCAGCTTGGTTTTTCGGCGGGACTACACCGGGGAGCTGTTTTTT. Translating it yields CASSLVFRRDYTGELFF.

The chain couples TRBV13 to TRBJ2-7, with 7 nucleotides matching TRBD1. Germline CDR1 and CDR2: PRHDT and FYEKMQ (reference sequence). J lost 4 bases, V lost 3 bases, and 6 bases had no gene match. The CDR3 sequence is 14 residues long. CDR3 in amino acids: CASSFRTGEYEQYF. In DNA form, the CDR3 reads TGTGCCAGCAGCTTTCGGACAGGAGAATACGAGCAGTACTTC. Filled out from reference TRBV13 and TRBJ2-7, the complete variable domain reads AAGVIQSPRHLIKEKRETATLKCYPIPRHDTVYWYQQGPGQDPQFLISFYEKMQSDKGSIPDRFSAQQFSDYHSELNMSSLELGDSALYFCASSFRTGEYEQYFGPGTRLTVT.

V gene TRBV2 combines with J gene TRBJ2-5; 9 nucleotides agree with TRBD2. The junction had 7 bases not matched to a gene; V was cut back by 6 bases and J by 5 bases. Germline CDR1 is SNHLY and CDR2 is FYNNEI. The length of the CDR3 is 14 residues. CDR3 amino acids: CASSFSGGRETQYF. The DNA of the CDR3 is TGTGCCAGCAGCTTTAGCGGGGGAAGGGAGACCCAGTACTTC.

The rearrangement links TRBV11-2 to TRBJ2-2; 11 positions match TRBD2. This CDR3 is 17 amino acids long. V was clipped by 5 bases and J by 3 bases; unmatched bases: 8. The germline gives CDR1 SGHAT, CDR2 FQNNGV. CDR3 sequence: CASSNLAGGAYTGELFF. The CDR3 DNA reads TGTGCCAGCAGCAATCTAGCGGGGGGTGCGTACACCGGGGAGCTGTTTTTT.

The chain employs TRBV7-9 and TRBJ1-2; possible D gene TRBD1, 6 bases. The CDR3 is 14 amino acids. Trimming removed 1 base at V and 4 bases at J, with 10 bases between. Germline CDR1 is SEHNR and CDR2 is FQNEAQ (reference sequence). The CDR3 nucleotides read TGTGCCAGCAGCTTAGATACAGGGAGCTATGGCTACACCTTC. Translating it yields CASSLDTGSYGYTF.

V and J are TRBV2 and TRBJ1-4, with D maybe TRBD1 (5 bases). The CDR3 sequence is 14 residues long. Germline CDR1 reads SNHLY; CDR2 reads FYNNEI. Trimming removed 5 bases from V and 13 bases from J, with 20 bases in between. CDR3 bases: TGTGCCAGCAGTACAGTGGGCGCCGGGGGGGTACTGTTTTTT. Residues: CASSTVGAGGVLFF.

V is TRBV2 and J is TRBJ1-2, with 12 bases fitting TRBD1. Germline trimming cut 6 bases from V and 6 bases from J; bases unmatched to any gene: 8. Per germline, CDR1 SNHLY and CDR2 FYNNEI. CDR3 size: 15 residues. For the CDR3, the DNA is TGTGCCAGCAGGACGGGGACAGGGGGCCTCGATGGCTACACCTTC. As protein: CASRTGTGGLDGYTF.

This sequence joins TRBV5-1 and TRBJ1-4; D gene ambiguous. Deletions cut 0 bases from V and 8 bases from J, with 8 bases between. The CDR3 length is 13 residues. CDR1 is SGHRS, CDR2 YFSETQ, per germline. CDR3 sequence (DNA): TGCGCCAGCAGCTTGGGTCAGTCCGAAAAACTGTTTTTT. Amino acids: CASSLGQSEKLFF. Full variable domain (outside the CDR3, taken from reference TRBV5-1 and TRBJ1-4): KAGVTQTPRYLIKTRGQQVTLSCSPISGHRSVSWYQQTPGQGLQFLFEYFSETQRNKGNFPGRFSGRQFSNSRSEMNVSTLELGDSALYLCASSLGQSEKLFFGSGTQLSVL.

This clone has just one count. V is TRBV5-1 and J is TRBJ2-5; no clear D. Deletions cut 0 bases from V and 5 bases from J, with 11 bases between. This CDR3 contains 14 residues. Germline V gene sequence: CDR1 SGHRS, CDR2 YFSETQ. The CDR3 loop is CASSLDRWPETQYF. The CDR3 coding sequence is TGCGCCAGCAGCTTGGATCGTTGGCCGGAGACCCAGTACTTC. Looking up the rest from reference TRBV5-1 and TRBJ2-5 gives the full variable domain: KAGVTQTPRYLIKTRGQQVTLSCSPISGHRSVSWYQQTPGQGLQFLFEYFSETQRNKGNFPGRFSGRQFSNSRSEMNVSTLELGDSALYLCASSLDRWPETQYFGPGTRLLVL.

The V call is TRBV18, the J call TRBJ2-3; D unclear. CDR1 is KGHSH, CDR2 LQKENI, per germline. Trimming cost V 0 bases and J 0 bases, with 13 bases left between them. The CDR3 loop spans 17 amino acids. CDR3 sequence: CASSPPVLDFSTDTQYF. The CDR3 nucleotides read TGTGCCAGCTCACCACCGGTCCTTGACTTTAGCACAGATACGCAGTATTTT.

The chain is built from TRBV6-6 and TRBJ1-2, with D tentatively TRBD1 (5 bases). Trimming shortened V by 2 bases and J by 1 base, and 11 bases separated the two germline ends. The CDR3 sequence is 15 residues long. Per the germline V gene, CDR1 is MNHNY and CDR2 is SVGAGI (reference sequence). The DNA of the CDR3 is TGTGCCAGCAGTTACCCTTTCGGGGGTAACTATGGCTACACCTTC. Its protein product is CASSYPFGGNYGYTF.